The rows below give T cell receptor beta chains drawn from one sample of a study of T-cell memory formation after mild COVID-19. TCRdb re-derived calls from the 5' RACE reads in MiXCR, one entry per CDR3 protein. The sample carries hundreds of thousands of distinct CDR3 sequences, more than 15% recorded once. Sequencing was done on a sample of PBMCs or a T cell subset sorted from them (not recorded which). The receptor source for this set is an adult woman who had mild COVID-19 (a few samples of this study predate the infection). Cell type and time point are not known. Both conserved end residues are part of each CDR3. The D gene is left open where the match is weak. Size tells how often a clone was seen (once, few, many) or the class of an expanded clone, and some rows leave it out.

v_call	d_call	clone_size	j_call	cdr3_aa	cdr3_nt
TRBV20-1	TRBD1	-	TRBJ1-5	CSARDGGTGGNQPQHF	TGCAGTGCTAGAGATGGCGGGACAGGGGGGAATCAGCCCCAGCATTTT
TRBV19	-	few	TRBJ2-4	CASRAAKGLGNIQYF	TGTGCCAGTAGAGCCGCCAAGGGGCTGGGGAACATTCAGTACTTC
TRBV12-3/TRBV12-4	-	few	TRBJ1-1	CASSFTRANTEAFF	TGTGCCAGCAGTTTCACCAGGGCGAACACTGAAGCTTTCTTT
TRBV7-3	TRBD1	few	TRBJ2-2	CASRSTGGLTGELFF	TGTGCCAGCAGGTCTACAGGGGGACTCACCGGGGAGCTGTTTTTT
TRBV20-1	-	few	TRBJ1-1	CSASWQVRSEAFF	TGCAGTGCTAGCTGGCAGGTTCGGTCTGAAGCTTTCTTT
TRBV7-9	-	few	TRBJ2-3	CASSSAYADTQYF	TGTGCCAGCAGCTCCGCTTACGCAGATACGCAGTATTTT
TRBV11-2	TRBD1	-	TRBJ2-5	CASSRTWEQGDFQETQYF	TGTGCCAGCAGCCGAACCTGGGAACAGGGGGATTTCCAAGAGACCCAGTACTTC
TRBV5-1	-	-	TRBJ2-1	CASSFHTGRSYNEQFF	TGCGCCAGCAGCTTTCACACAGGGAGGTCCTACAATGAGCAGTTCTTC
TRBV18	-	few	TRBJ2-5	CASSPGQIQETQYF	TGTGCCAGCTCACCAGGACAGATCCAAGAGACCCAGTACTTC
TRBV27	-	-	TRBJ2-7	CASSLSGRSAEQYF	TGTGCCAGCAGTTTATCCGGACGGTCTGCCGAGCAGTACTTC